Each of the 22 T cell receptor beta chains below was sequenced from the same sample in a study of shared clonotypes between healthy human individuals. Assay: immunoSEQ multiplex PCR; the TCRdb copy retains only in-frame clones and omits some. This repertoire shows about 2,500,000 clones, about 92% found once; its top ten account for around 0.14%. Sequencing was performed on naive CD4+ T cells sorted from blood. Stated subset: CD45RA+ positively selected. All receptors derive from a man between 18 and 29 years old in good health.

This clone appeared once. The chain employs TRBV5-6 and TRBJ1-4; 9 bases fit TRBD1. The CDR3 length is 17 residues. The germline gives CDR1 SGHDT, CDR2 YYEEEE. The J segment lost 6 bases and the V segment lost 3 bases, leaving 12 bases of the junction unmatched. The CDR3 is CASSSEQTGTGYEKLFF. In DNA form, the CDR3 reads TGTGCCAGCAGCTCAGAGCAGACCGGGACAGGGTATGAAAAACTGTTTTTT.

The chain carries TRBV5-6 and TRBJ1-3; a weak D match, TRBD1 (5 bases). CDR1 and CDR2 (germline): SGHDT, YYEEEE. The CDR3 runs to 16 residues. V shed 4 bases and J shed 1 base, with 15 bases lying between them. The CDR3 spells CASSRRMDTSGNTIYF. In DNA, the CDR3 is TGTGCCAGCAGCAGGCGAATGGACACTTCTGGAAACACCATATATTTT. The full variable domain, with the rest looked up from reference TRBV5-6 and TRBJ1-3, is DAGVTQSPTHLIKTRGQQVTLRCSPKSGHDTVSWYQQALGQGPQFIFQYYEEEERQRGNFPDRFSGHQFPNYSSELNVNALLLGDSALYLCASSRRMDTSGNTIYFGEGSWLTVV.

V gene TRBV6-1 combines with J gene TRBJ1-5; tentative D call: TRBD1 (5 bases). The CDR3 has 14 residues. Trimming cost V 5 bases and J 0 bases, with 8 bases left between them. CDR1 is MNHNS and CDR2 is SASEGT in the germline V gene. CDR3 residues: CASSQGTSNQPQHF. The CDR3 DNA is TGTGCCAGCAGTCAGGGAACTAGCAATCAGCCCCAGCATTTT.

The table lists this clone with a few counts. The chain couples TRBV13 to TRBJ2-3; TRBD1 is a possible D gene (5 bases). CDR3 size: 14 residues. The germline V and J ends were trimmed by 0 bases and 2 bases, with 6 bases remaining between them. The germline gives CDR1 PRHDT, CDR2 FYEKMQ (reference sequence). CDR3 DNA: TGTGCCAGCAGCTTAGGCAGGGACACAGATACGCAGTATTTT. This gives the protein CASSLGRDTDTQYF.

The chain employs TRBV5-6 and TRBJ2-3, with D uncertain. Per the germline V gene, CDR1 is SGHDT and CDR2 is YYEEEE. Deletions cut 3 bases from V and 1 base from J, with 6 bases between. This CDR3 spans 13 amino acids. Here the CDR3 DNA reads TGTGCCAGCAGCTCCTGGGGCACAGATACGCAGTATTTT. Translation: CASSSWGTDTQYF.

This rearrangement joins TRBV2 to TRBJ1-1; 8 nucleotides match TRBD1. V trimming: 5 bases; J trimming: 5 bases; junction bases outside the gene matches: 7. CDR1 SNHLY and CDR2 FYNNEI come from the germline V gene. This CDR3 contains 14 residues. Written as DNA, the CDR3 is TGTGCCAGCAGTTCAACCAGGGGGCGGACTGAAGCTTTCTTT. Protein product: CASSSTRGRTEAFF. Complete variable domain (other parts from reference TRBV2 and TRBJ1-1): EPEVTQTPSHQVTQMGQEVILRCVPISNHLYFYWYRQILGQKVEFLVSFYNNEISEKSEIFDDQFSVERPDGSNFTLKIRSTKLEDSAMYFCASSSTRGRTEAFFGQGTRLTVV.

The rearrangement uses TRBV7-9 and TRBJ2-5; TRBD1 or TRBD2 may be the D gene (6 bases each). Gene TRBJ2-7 matches the end of the DNA better, so the J call may be wrong. Germline V gives CDR1 SEHNR, CDR2 FQNEAQ (reference sequence). CDR3 size: 14 residues. CDR3 residues: CASSLGGAGYEQYF. The CDR3 region has the DNA TGTGCCAGCAGCTTGGGGGGCGCAGGATACGAGCAGTACTTC.

As concerns this clone: Other DNA sequences within the sample encode an identical CDR3. This chain joins TRBV18 and TRBJ2-7; possibly TRBD1 for D (6 bases). This CDR3 comprises 12 residues. V gave up 3 bases and J gave up 6 bases, with 9 bases separating them. Per the germline V gene, CDR1 is KGHSH and CDR2 is LQKENI. The CDR3 DNA reads as TGTGCCAGCTCACCCACAGGGTCCGAGCAGTACTTC. Translating gives CASSPTGSEQYF.

Only one count was recorded for this clone. This chain uses TRBV6-6 with TRBJ1-5; D unclear. Germline CDR1 and CDR2: MNHNY and SVGAGI (reference sequence). V lost 2 bases and J lost 2, with 10 bases in between. The length of the CDR3 is 15 residues. The CDR3 nucleotides are TGTGCCAGCAGTTACGTTTCCCCTGGCAATCAGCCCCAGCATTTT. Residues: CASSYVSPGNQPQHF.

The rearrangement joins TRBV5-4 to TRBJ2-2; TRBD1 is a possible D gene (6 bases). Trimming removed 0 bases at V and 5 bases at J, with 14 bases between. This CDR3 comprises 16 residues. Germline assignment: CDR1 SGHNT and CDR2 YYREEE (reference sequence). In nucleotides, the CDR3 is TGTGCCAGCAGCTTGGGTGGTCCACAGGGAACCGGGGAGCTGTTTTTT. It translates to CASSLGGPQGTGELFF.

This sequence joins TRBV5-1 and TRBJ2-3; no definite D call. Germline CDR1 and CDR2: SGHRS and YFSETQ. Deletions cut 2 bases from V and 0 bases from J, with 13 bases between. The length of the CDR3 is 16 residues. The CDR3: CASSFPDPTSTDTQYF. The CDR3 nucleotides are TGCGCCAGCAGCTTCCCGGACCCTACTAGCACAGATACGCAGTATTTT. Together with reference TRBV5-1 and TRBJ2-3, the CDR3 gives the full variable domain: KAGVTQTPRYLIKTRGQQVTLSCSPISGHRSVSWYQQTPGQGLQFLFEYFSETQRNKGNFPGRFSGRQFSNSRSEMNVSTLELGDSALYLCASSFPDPTSTDTQYFGPGTRLTVL.

CDR3 amino acids: CASSKGNTIYF. CDR3 nucleotides: TGTGCCAGCAGCAAAGGAAACACCATATATTTT. This chain uses TRBV9 with TRBJ1-3, with no clear D. Germline lookup yields CDR1 SGDLS and CDR2 YYNGEE. The CDR3 spans 11 residues. Trimming took 4 bases from V and 4 from J, leaving 3 bases between them.

The J gene is TRBJ2-3, the V gene TRBV18, with a tentative D call TRBD1 (5 bases). CDR1 is KGHSH, CDR2 LQKENI, per germline. This CDR3 spans 14 amino acids. The V and J ends lost 3 bases and 2 bases respectively, with 9 bases between them. CDR3: CASSPRADTDTQYF. The DNA for the CDR3 is TGTGCCAGCTCACCCAGGGCCGACACAGATACGCAGTATTTT.

The rearrangement uses TRBV7-2 and TRBJ1-2, with 7 positions matching TRBD1. This CDR3 spans 15 amino acids. The V segment lost 5 bases and the J segment 4 bases; nucleotides outside the gene matches: 10. From germline, CDR1 is SGHTA and CDR2 FQGNSA. The CDR3 loop is CASSIVRGPSYGYTF. The CDR3 coding sequence is TGTGCCAGCAGCATAGTAAGGGGGCCAAGCTATGGCTACACCTTC.

The gene calls are TRBV10-3 and TRBJ1-2; the D is unclear. CDR1 and CDR2 from the germline V gene are ENHRY and SYGVKD. The V gene lost 7 bases and the J gene lost 5 bases, with 11 bases spanning the gap. The length of the CDR3 is 12 residues. The CDR3 region is CAINTEGYGYTF. CDR3 DNA: TGTGCCATCAATACTGAAGGTTATGGCTACACCTTC.

This chain joins TRBV5-4 and TRBJ2-3; D gene ambiguous. The germline V gene encodes CDR1 SGHNT and CDR2 YYREEE (reference sequence). The CDR3 has 13 amino acids. V was cut by 0 bases and J by 5 bases, with 7 bases left in between. CDR3 nucleotides: TGTGCCAGCAGCTTGGATAGTAGAGATACGCAGTATTTT. Protein product: CASSLDSRDTQYF.

The J gene is TRBJ2-3, the V gene TRBV11-2; no firm D call. Germline-derived CDR1 and CDR2 are SGHAT and FQNNGV. The CDR3 contains 13 residues. Trimming removed 2 bases from V and 3 bases from J, with 6 bases in between. The CDR3 DNA is TGTGCCAGCAGCTTACATCTTACAGATACGCAGTATTTT. It yields the protein CASSLHLTDTQYF.

This clone was observed a single time. The chain links TRBV4-3 to TRBJ2-2, with 9 nucleotides matching TRBD2. This CDR3 region has 19 residues. The ends lost 3 bases at V and 7 bases at J; junction bases unmatched: 18. Looked up from germline, CDR1 is LGHNA and CDR2 is YSLEER. The CDR3 region is CASSQAGAGGAGGYGELFF. The CDR3 DNA is TGCGCCAGCAGCCAGGCTGGGGCCGGGGGAGCGGGAGGCTACGGGGAGCTGTTTTTT.

V and J are TRBV2 and TRBJ2-1, with TRBD2 identical over 10 bases. CDR1 and CDR2 (germline): SNHLY, FYNNEI. The CDR3 runs 13 residues. J lost 15 bases, V lost 5 bases, and 10 bases had no gene match. The CDR3 sequence is CASSPALAGGPFF. The CDR3 bases are TGTGCCAGCAGTCCGGCTTTAGCGGGAGGACCGTTCTTC.

This clone was picked up one time. Within the sample, other DNA sequences also encode this same CDR3. V is TRBV6-5 and J is TRBJ2-1, with TRBD1 as a possible D gene (5 bases). V shed 5 bases and J shed 8 bases, with 7 bases lying between them. CDR3 length equals 11 residues. CDR1 MNHEY and CDR2 SVGAGI come from the germline V gene. The CDR3 loop reads CASSRGDEQFF. In DNA, the CDR3 is TGTGCCAGCAGTAGGGGCGATGAGCAGTTCTTC.

A single count supports this clone. Additional DNA sequences in this sample encode the identical CDR3. CDR3 residues: CASRRQGTDTQYF. The CDR3 DNA sequence: TGTGCCAGCAGGCGGCAGGGCACAGATACGCAGTATTTT. The chain combines TRBV27 with TRBJ2-3, with unresolved D. The germline CDR1 and CDR2 sequences are MNHEY and SMNVEV (reference sequence). Trimming pared 6 bases from V and 1 base from J, leaving 8 bases between. The CDR3 totals 13 residues.

The chain carries TRBV4-1 and TRBJ2-1; D uncertain. Germline CDR1 reads MGHRA; CDR2 reads YSYEKL. The CDR3 covers 16 residues. V lost 0 bases and J 2 bases, leaving 11 bases between the germline ends. The CDR3 reads CASSQDASATYNEQFF. The CDR3 bases are TGCGCCAGCAGCCAAGATGCCAGCGCGACCTACAATGAGCAGTTCTTC.